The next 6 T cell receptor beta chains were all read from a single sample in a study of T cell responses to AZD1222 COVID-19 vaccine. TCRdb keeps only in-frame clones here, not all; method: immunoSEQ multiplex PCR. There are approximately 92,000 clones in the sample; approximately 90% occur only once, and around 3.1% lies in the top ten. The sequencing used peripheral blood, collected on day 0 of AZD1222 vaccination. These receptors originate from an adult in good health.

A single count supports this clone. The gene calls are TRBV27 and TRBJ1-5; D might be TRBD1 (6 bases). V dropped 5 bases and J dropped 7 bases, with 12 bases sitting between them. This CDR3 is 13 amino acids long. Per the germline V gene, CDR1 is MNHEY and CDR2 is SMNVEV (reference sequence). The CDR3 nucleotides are TGTGCCAGCAGTGGGGGGGCGAGGCAGCCCCAGCATTTT. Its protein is CASSGGARQPQHF.

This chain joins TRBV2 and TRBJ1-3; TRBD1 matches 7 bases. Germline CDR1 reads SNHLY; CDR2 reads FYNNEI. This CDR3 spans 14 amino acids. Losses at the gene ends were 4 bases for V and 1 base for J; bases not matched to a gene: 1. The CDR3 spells CASSGTGSGNTIYF. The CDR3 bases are TGTGCCAGCAGTGGGACAGGTTCTGGAAACACCATATATTTT.

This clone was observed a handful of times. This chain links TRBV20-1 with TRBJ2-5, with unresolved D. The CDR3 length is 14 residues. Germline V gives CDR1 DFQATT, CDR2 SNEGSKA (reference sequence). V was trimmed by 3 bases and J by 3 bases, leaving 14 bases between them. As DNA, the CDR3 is TGCAGTGCTAGTATTCCGGACCGAGAAGAGACCCAGTACTTC. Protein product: CSASIPDREETQYF.

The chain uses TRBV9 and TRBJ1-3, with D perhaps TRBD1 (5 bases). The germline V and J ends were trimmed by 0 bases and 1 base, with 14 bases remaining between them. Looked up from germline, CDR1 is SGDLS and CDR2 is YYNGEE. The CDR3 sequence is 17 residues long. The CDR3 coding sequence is TGTGCCAGCAGCGTAGGCGCAGGGTCTGCATCTGGAAACACCATATATTTT. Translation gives CASSVGAGSASGNTIYF.

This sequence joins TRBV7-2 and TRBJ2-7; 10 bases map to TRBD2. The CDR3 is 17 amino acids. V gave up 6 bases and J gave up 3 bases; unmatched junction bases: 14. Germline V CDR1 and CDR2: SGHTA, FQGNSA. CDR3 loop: CASRLSGGAIGLYEQYF. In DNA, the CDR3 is TGTGCCAGCAGATTGAGCGGGGGGGCCATCGGGCTCTACGAGCAGTACTTC.

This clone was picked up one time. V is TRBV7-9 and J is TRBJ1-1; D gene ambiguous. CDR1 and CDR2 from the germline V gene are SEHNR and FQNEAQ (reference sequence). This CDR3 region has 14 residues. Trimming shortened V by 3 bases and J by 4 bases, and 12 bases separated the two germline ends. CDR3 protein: CASSFFDQTTEAFF. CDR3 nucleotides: TGTGCCAGCAGCTTCTTCGACCAGACCACTGAAGCTTTCTTT.